Listed below are T cell receptor beta chains from one sample, sequenced in a study of blood T cells in healthy people across ages. MiXCR, run by TCRdb on the 5' RACE reads, gives a single entry per CDR3 protein. The top ten clones hold around 16% of a sample with around 900,000 distinct CDR3 sequences, around 28% of them seen once. Material: blood. The origin of the receptors is a woman aged 80 or older in good health. Each CDR3 is given with its conserved first and last residue. Fields, in order: V gene, clone size, J gene, D gene, CDR3 DNA, CDR3 protein. A D gene is named only where the DNA matches it firmly. The listing skips clone size in some rows; elsewhere it reads once, few, many or a size class.

TRBV4-3	few	TRBJ2-2	.	TGCGCCAGCAGCCATCCCGGGACTCCGACTACCGGGGAGCGGTTTTTT	CASSHPGTPTTGERFF
TRBV27	.	TRBJ2-3	TRBD1	TGTGCCAGCGTGGACAGGAACACAGGTACGCAGTATTTT	CASVDRNTGTQYF
TRBV18	many	TRBJ2-7	TRBD1	TGTGCCAGCTCACCAAGGGACAGGGGCGAGCAGTACTTC	CASSPRDRGEQYF
TRBV20-1	few	TRBJ1-1	.	TGCAGTGCTGCTCGGGTGAACACTGAAGCTTTCTTT	CSAARVNTEAFF
TRBV7-2	.	TRBJ1-5	TRBD1	TGTGCCAGCAGCTTAGAAGCAGGGGGCACATGGCAAAATCAGCCCCAGCATTTT	CASSLEAGGTWQNQPQHF
TRBV7-2	many	TRBJ2-7	TRBD1	TGTGCCAGCACCTCCCGGACAGGGGGCACGGTCGAGCAGTACTTC	CASTSRTGGTVEQYF
TRBV5-1	.	TRBJ2-1	.	TGCGCCAGCAGCGTCCGCCCGGACTCCTACAATGAGCAGTTCTTC	CASSVRPDSYNEQFF
TRBV7-2	few	TRBJ1-6	TRBD1	TGTGCCAGCAGCCCGGGACAGCATAATTCACCCCTCCACTTT	CASSPGQHNSPLHF
TRBV11-1	few	TRBJ1-1	TRBD1	TGTGCCAGCAACCAAAAGACCGGGACAGGGAACACTGAAGCTTTCTTT	CASNQKTGTGNTEAFF
TRBV27	many	TRBJ2-4	.	TGTGCCAGCAGTCGGACAGTCCAAAACATTCAGTACTTC	CASSRTVQNIQYF
TRBV6-2/TRBV6-3	many	TRBJ2-5	TRBD2	TGTGCCAGCAGACCAACTCTAGCGGGGTTCCAAGAGACCCAGTACTTC	CASRPTLAGFQETQYF
TRBV3-1	many	TRBJ2-5	.	TGTGCCAGCAGCCAGGGGGGACCGCGAGGGGCAGAGACCCAGTACTTC	CASSQGGPRGAETQYF
TRBV4-1	few	TRBJ1-2	.	TGCGCCAGCAGCCCCTCCACCCGGGACCCTAGCAACTATGGCTACACCTTC	CASSPSTRDPSNYGYTF
TRBV12-3/TRBV12-4	.	TRBJ2-1	TRBD2	TGTGCCAGCAGTCCCCTGGGGGGAGCGGGGGTTAACAATGAGCAGTTCTTC	CASSPLGGAGVNNEQFF
TRBV7-2	.	TRBJ1-4	.	TGTGCCAGCAGCTTCGAATCAGGGATAACTAATGAAAAACTGTTTTTT	CASSFESGITNEKLFF